This note documents a single T cell receptor (beta chain) sequence. Sequencing used immunoSEQ multiplex PCR; TCRdb keeps in-frame clones, though not all of them. The sample contains 90,000 to 120,000 clones, approximately 90% of which appear only once. The data were obtained in a study of T cell responses to AZD1222 COVID-19 vaccine. CDR1 and CDR2 (germline): LNHDA, SQIVND (reference sequence). Trimming removed 8 bases from V and 0 bases from J, with 23 bases in between. The CDR3 extends over 18 amino acids. The material sequenced was peripheral blood, taken on day 0 of AZD1222 vaccination. The sequence was obtained from an adult in good health. This chain uses TRBV19 with TRBJ1-3; maybe TRBD1 (6 bases). The CDR3 loop reads CASCKQGGQPSSGNTIYF. The CDR3 nucleotides are TGTGCCAGTTGTAAACAGGGAGGTCAACCAAGCTCTGGAAACACCATATATTTT.